What follows are 5 T cell receptor beta chains derived from one specimen sequenced in a study of cytomegalovirus exposure and HLA in healthy donors. The PCR used 60 Vbeta and 13 Jbeta primers. Only in-frame clones appear in the TCRdb table, and some are missing; sequencing was by immunoSEQ multiplex PCR. The table lists 150,000 to 200,000 clones, 75% of them singletons. The sequenced sample consisted of PBMCs. The receptors shown here come from a woman between 40 and 50 years old in good health and CMV-seropositive.

The chain carries TRBV10-3 and TRBJ2-7; 9 bases map to TRBD2. V gave up 4 bases and J gave up 1 base; unmatched junction bases: 8. There are 16 residues in the CDR3. Germline values: CDR1 ENHRY, CDR2 SYGVKD. CDR3 nucleotide sequence: TGTGCCATCAGTGGGGGCCTTAGCGGGGGTTCCTACGAGCAGTACTTC. Translation: CAISGGLSGGSYEQYF.

The chain couples TRBV28 to TRBJ2-1; tentative D call: TRBD2 (5 bases). Trimming removed 4 bases from V and 4 bases from J, with 14 bases in between. Germline-derived CDR1 and CDR2 are MDHEN and SYDVKM. This CDR3 region has 15 residues. CDR3 sequence: CASSSSSFRYNEQFF. The CDR3, as DNA: TGTGCCAGCAGTTCCTCTAGCTTCCGGTACAATGAGCAGTTCTTC. Complete variable domain (other parts from reference TRBV28 and TRBJ2-1): DVKVTQSSRYLVKRTGEKVFLECVQDMDHENMFWYRQDPGLGLRLIYFSYDVKMKEKGDIPEGYSVSREKKERFSLILESASTNQTSMYLCASSSSSFRYNEQFFGPGTRLTVL.

This rearrangement joins TRBV20-1 to TRBJ1-1; D remains unclear. Germline CDR1 and CDR2: DFQATT and SNEGSKA (reference sequence). This CDR3 comprises 11 residues. Trimming took off 5 bases at V and 3 bases at J, with 7 bases between the two ends. The CDR3 loop is CSAGRDTEAFF. As DNA, the CDR3 is TGCAGTGCTGGGCGTGACACTGAAGCTTTCTTT.

The V gene is TRBV19, the J gene TRBJ2-6; 10 nucleotides match TRBD2. V gave up 1 base and J gave up 4 bases; unmatched junction bases: 13. The CDR3 has 20 residues. Germline CDR1 and CDR2: LNHDA and SQIVND (reference sequence). CDR3 loop: CASSIGREREGRLGANVLTF. The DNA for the CDR3 is TGTGCCAGTAGTATAGGAAGGGAGCGGGAGGGAAGACTGGGGGCCAACGTCCTGACTTTC.

The V call is TRBV25-1, the J call TRBJ2-2, with D possibly TRBD1 on 6 matching bases. Germline V CDR1 and CDR2: MGHDK, SYGVNS. The V end lost 5 bases, the J end lost 4 bases, and 17 bases lay between the germline ends. The CDR3 is made up of 16 amino acids. The CDR3 protein is CASSLAGTRTTGELFF. The DNA for the CDR3 is TGTGCCAGCAGTCTCGCCGGGACAAGGACCACCGGGGAGCTGTTTTTT.